This T cell receptor (beta chain) was captured in a study of blood T cells in healthy people across ages. Broader study findings: Naive CD4+ cell counts and diversity both ran higher in long-lived than in aged donors.

Each donor was a healthy Caucasian individual from Russia, aged about 6 to 100. As to this clonotype: What it binds is not known.

Together with a sample-barcoded 5' primer, a J-beta primer mix was included in a second PCR lasting roughly 6 to 12 cycles. The yield of each sample was at least 2.5 million CDR3-containing paired-end reads. MiXCR was run by TCRdb on the 5' RACE reads, yielding one entry per CDR3 protein. This sample yields around 780,000 distinct CDR3 sequences, of which 20% to 30% are seen a single time; about 2.9% belongs to the top ten. V trimming: 3 bases; J trimming: 4 bases; junction bases outside the gene matches: 5. Germline lookup yields CDR1 LGHNT and CDR2 FRNRAP. The CDR3 extends over 14 amino acids. In addition, the sample was reused for a study of T cells of mothers and their children. According to that study: Primer M1S, used in the second PCR, introduced sample barcodes and 2-4 random nucleotides.

The V call is TRBV12-5, the J call TRBJ2-5; 7 bases agree with TRBD1. Sequencing was done on a sample of blood. This TCR came from a boy younger than 18 in good health. The CDR3: CASGLQGLLETQYF. CDR3 DNA sequence: TGTGCTAGTGGTTTACAGGGGTTGTTAGAGACCCAGTACTTC.